What follows are 17 T cell receptor beta chains derived from one specimen sequenced in a study of OX40 agonist ivuxolimab in advanced cancers. Library generation was performed with the immunoSEQ multiplex PCR assay. TCRdb holds this immuneACCESS table with in-frame rearrangements only. Some clones are missing; in checked studies, unresolved V genes explain under half, and the rest has no known cause. The sample yields 9,500 to 13,000 clones; about 74% were counted once. The ten biggest clones cover roughly 37% of the sample. This material consisted of CD4+ or CD8+ T cells sorted from blood, taken in a trial of the OX40 agonist ivuxolimab. These receptors originate from an adult with an advanced solid tumor such as melanoma, head and neck, liver or kidney cancer.

The rearrangement uses TRBV29-1 and TRBJ2-7; TRBD1 agrees at 8 bases. Germline V gene sequence: CDR1 SQVTM, CDR2 ANQGSEA. There are 16 residues in the CDR3. The V segment lost 6 bases and the J segment 4 bases; nucleotides outside the gene matches: 17. The CDR3 is CSVMIGGTGWGYEQYF. CDR3 DNA: TGCAGCGTCATGATAGGGGGGACAGGCTGGGGATACGAGCAGTACTTC.

The chain is built from TRBV30 and TRBJ2-7; unclear D gene. Germline V CDR1 and CDR2: GTSNPN, SVGIG (reference sequence). CDR3 length: 13 amino acids. V was shortened by 2 bases and J by 2 bases, with 10 bases between the two germline ends. CDR3 region: CAWSRAAPYEQYF. The DNA of the CDR3 is TGTGCCTGGAGTAGGGCGGCTCCCTACGAGCAGTACTTC.

The table lists this clone with a few counts. The chain uses TRBV27 and TRBJ1-1; no clear D gene. Trimming removed 4 bases from V and 4 bases from J, with 13 bases in between. This CDR3 is 14 amino acids long. Germline CDR1 is MNHEY and CDR2 is SMNVEV (reference sequence). This CDR3 reads CASSSLFPLTEAFF. CDR3 DNA: TGTGCCAGCAGTTCCCTTTTCCCTCTCACTGAAGCTTTCTTT.

The rearrangement uses TRBV9 and TRBJ1-1, with 8 bases identical to TRBD1. CDR1 SGDLS and CDR2 YYNGEE come from the germline V gene. The V segment lost 4 bases and the J segment 0 bases; nucleotides outside the gene matches: 5. The CDR3 totals 15 residues. The CDR3 DNA is TGTGCCAGCAGCACCGGGACAGGAATGAACACTGAAGCTTTCTTT. Its protein product is CASSTGTGMNTEAFF.

The V call is TRBV11-2, the J call TRBJ2-1, with TRBD2 matching 15 bases. The length of the CDR3 is 15 residues. J was trimmed by 7 bases and V by 6 bases; bases with no gene match: 4. From germline, CDR1 is SGHAT and CDR2 FQNNGV. CDR3 nucleotides: TGTGCCAGCAGACAGGGACTAGCGGGAGGAAATGAGCAGTTCTTC. Translating it yields CASRQGLAGGNEQFF. The whole variable domain, remainder taken from reference TRBV11-2 and TRBJ2-1, is EAGVAQSPRYKIIEKRQSVAFWCNPISGHATLYWYQQILGQGPKLLIQFQNNGVVDDSQLPKDRFSAERLKGVDSTLKIQPAKLEDSAVYLCASRQGLAGGNEQFFGPGTRLTVL.

V usage is TRBV21-1 and J usage is TRBJ1-2; the table calls TRBD1, which could not be checked here. TRBV21-1 is assigned pseudogene status. The CDR3 consists of 18 residues. The CDR3 region is CASSKWSDRGRERYGYTF. CDR3 bases: TGTGCCAGCAGCAAATGGAGCGACAGGGGCAGGGAGAGGTATGGCTACACCTTC.

The gene calls are TRBV23-1 and TRBJ2-7; D might be TRBD1 (6 bases). TRBV23-1 is noted as an ORF with a role that remains uncertain. V was shortened by 4 bases and J by 2 bases, with 15 bases between the two germline ends. The CDR3 is made up of 15 amino acids. The chain's CDR3 is CASSPGQSRTYEQYF. The CDR3 nucleotides read TGCGCCAGCAGTCCCGGACAGAGCCGAACCTACGAGCAGTACTTC.

This clone was picked up a small number of times. The chain joins TRBV7-9 to TRBJ1-2; D ambiguous. The V gene's germline CDR1 is SEHNR and CDR2 FQNEAQ (reference sequence). The V end lost 6 bases, the J end lost 6 bases, and 8 bases lay between the germline ends. The CDR3 extends over 11 amino acids. Here the CDR3 reads CASRTDDGYTF. As DNA, the CDR3 is TGTGCCAGCAGAACCGACGATGGCTACACCTTC.

Relative to its sample, this clone is medium-sized. This sequence joins TRBV7-8 and TRBJ2-3, with D possibly being TRBD1 or TRBD2 (5 bases each). V lost 3 bases and J lost 3, with 13 bases in between. The CDR3 totals 15 residues. Germline CDR1 SGHVS, CDR2 FQNEAQ. CDR3 loop: CASSLTPGPTDTQYF. The CDR3 nucleotides read TGTGCCAGCAGCTTGACTCCGGGACCAACAGATACGCAGTATTTT.

Only a few counts were recorded for this clone. This chain connects TRBV7-6 to TRBJ2-3; 10 bases are shared with TRBD2. CDR1 and CDR2 (germline): SGHVS, FNYEAQ. The trim removed 1 base at V and 5 bases at J, leaving 9 bases unmatched. CDR3 length: 17 residues. The CDR3 DNA reads as TGTGCCAGCAGCTTAGGGGCTAGCGGGAGATCGGTAGATACGCAGTATTTT. Translation gives CASSLGASGRSVDTQYF.

In its sample, this clone was seen once. The chain links TRBV28 to TRBJ1-4, with D possibly matching TRBD1 (5 bases). CDR3 length equals 17 residues. From germline, CDR1 is MDHEN and CDR2 SYDVKM. The ends were cut back, 2 bases at V and 0 bases at J, with 13 bases in the middle. The CDR3 DNA reads as TGTGCCAGCAGTTTAGTCCAGGGAGGGGCAACTAATGAAAAACTGTTTTTT. It specifies CASSLVQGGATNEKLFF.

The rearrangement links TRBV4-1 to TRBJ2-1; D is perhaps TRBD1 or TRBD2 (6 bases each). V was pared by 4 bases and J by 9 bases, with 19 bases between. Germline assignment: CDR1 MGHRA and CDR2 YSYEKL. CDR3 length equals 15 residues. CDR3 bases: TGCGCCAGCAGCCTCGTCGGGGGAAGGGGGAGTGAGCAGTTCTTC. Protein sequence: CASSLVGGRGSEQFF.

This sequence joins TRBV6-5 and TRBJ1-1, with 7 bases lining up with TRBD1. CDR1 and CDR2 from the germline V gene are MNHEY and SVGAGI. The CDR3 is 15 amino acids. With 7 bases clipped from V and 0 bases from J, the junction kept 8 bases outside the gene matches. CDR3: CASKITDRLNTEAFF. In nucleotides, the CDR3 is TGTGCCAGCAAGATAACGGACAGGTTGAACACTGAAGCTTTCTTT.

The rearrangement uses TRBV4-1 and TRBJ2-2; 7 bases map to TRBD1. With V trimmed by 5 bases and J by 0 bases, 12 bases remained unmatched. CDR3 length: 18 residues. In germline, CDR1 is MGHRA, CDR2 YSYEKL. The CDR3 spells CASSSPGQEFANTGELFF. DNA for the CDR3: TGCGCCAGCAGCTCCCCCGGACAGGAGTTCGCGAACACCGGGGAGCTGTTTTTT.

The chain links TRBV5-4 to TRBJ2-7; D is undetermined. Germline V gene sequence: CDR1 SGHNT, CDR2 YYREEE (reference sequence). This CDR3 has 11 residues. Trimming took off 1 base at V and 7 bases at J, with 6 bases between the two ends. The CDR3 DNA follows: TGTGCCAGCAGCTTGTACTATGAGCAGTACTTC. Translated: CASSLYYEQYF.

CDR3 in DNA: TGTGCCAGCAGCTTAGGGGGGGGCGGGTCCTCCTTCTTT. Residues: CASSLGGGGSSFF. The chain couples TRBV11-2 to TRBJ1-1, with D perhaps matching TRBD1 (6 bases). CDR1 and CDR2 from the germline V gene are SGHAT and FQNNGV. Trimming removed 1 base at V and 14 bases at J, with 17 bases between. There are 13 residues in the CDR3.

The V call is TRBV7-9, the J call TRBJ2-2; D perhaps matches TRBD1 (7 bases). Trimming took 1 base from V and 6 from J, leaving 18 bases between them. From germline, CDR1 is SEHNR and CDR2 FQNEAQ (reference sequence). The CDR3 spans 17 residues. CDR3 bases: TGTGCCAGCAGCTTAGATGGCAGCCTCAGGGGGGCCGGGGAGCTGTTTTTT. The encoded protein is CASSLDGSLRGAGELFF.